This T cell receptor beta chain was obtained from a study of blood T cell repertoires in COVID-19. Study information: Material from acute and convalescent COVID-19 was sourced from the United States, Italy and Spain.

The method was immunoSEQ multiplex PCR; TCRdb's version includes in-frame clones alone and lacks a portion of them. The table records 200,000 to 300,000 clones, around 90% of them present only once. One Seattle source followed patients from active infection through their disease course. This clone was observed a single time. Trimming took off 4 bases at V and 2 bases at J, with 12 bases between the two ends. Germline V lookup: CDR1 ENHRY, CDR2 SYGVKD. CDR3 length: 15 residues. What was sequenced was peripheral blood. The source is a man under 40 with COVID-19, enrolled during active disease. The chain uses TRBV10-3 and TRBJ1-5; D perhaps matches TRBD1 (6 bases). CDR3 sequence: CAISATGSGNQPQHF. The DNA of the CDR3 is TGTGCCATCAGTGCTACAGGGTCGGGCAATCAGCCCCAGCATTTT.